One sample yielded the 23 T cell receptor beta chains listed below, sequenced in a study of T cells in Graves' hyperthyroidism and ophthalmopathy. Using RNA transcripts as the source, TCR beta CDR3 regions were amplified. The HTBI set primed first-round TCR CDR3 RT-PCR. TCRdb analysed the multiplex PCR reads with MiXCR anew, one entry per CDR3 protein. The sample contains hundreds of thousands of distinct CDR3 sequences, approximately 14% of which appear only once. The sample consisted of blood. These receptors were collected from a woman between 40 and 50 years old with Graves' ophthalmopathy.

This clonotype was recorded a few times. This chain joins TRBV18 and TRBJ1-1; 7 bases agree with TRBD1. Looked up from germline, CDR1 is KGHSH and CDR2 is LQKENI. V was pared by 6 bases and J by 0 bases, with 10 bases of the junction left unmatched. The CDR3 consists of 16 residues. As DNA, the CDR3 is TGTGCCAGCTCCTTGGACAGGTGGGAATTGAACACTGAAGCTTTCTTT. Amino acid sequence: CASSLDRWELNTEAFF.

V gene TRBV12-3 or TRBV12-4 combines with J gene TRBJ1-5; D not certain. This CDR3 spans 15 amino acids. Trimming took 1 base from V and 2 from J, leaving 9 bases between them. CDR3 residues: CASSLVVRGNQPQHF. CDR3 coding DNA: TGTGCCAGCAGTTTAGTGGTGAGGGGCAATCAGCCCCAGCATTTT.

The sample holds many counts of this clonotype. This sequence joins TRBV30 and TRBJ2-7; weak D call: TRBD2 (6 bases). Trimming cost V 7 bases and J 5 bases, with 18 bases left between them. Germline V CDR1 and CDR2: GTSNPN, SVGIG (reference sequence). The CDR3 spans 13 residues. In DNA form, the CDR3 reads TGTGCCTCCGGTTTGGGGGGTCTCGACGAGCAGTACTTC. Protein sequence: CASGLGGLDEQYF.

This clonotype was recorded many times. The rearrangement links TRBV11-2 to TRBJ1-3; no definite D call. Deletions cut 1 base from V and 6 bases from J, with 7 bases between. Germline values: CDR1 SGHAT, CDR2 FQNNGV. The CDR3 extends over 13 amino acids. The CDR3 sequence: CASSLGVANTIYF. The CDR3 bases are TGTGCCAGCAGCTTAGGTGTTGCAAACACCATATATTTT.

This clonotype is medium-sized (0.01 to 0.1%) within its sample. V is TRBV2 and J is TRBJ2-7, with D perhaps TRBD2 (6 bases). Germline CDR1 is SNHLY and CDR2 is FYNNEI. V was pared by 4 bases and J by 5 bases, with 12 bases between. There are 13 residues in the CDR3. CDR3 DNA sequence: TGTGCCAGCAGTGGTATGGGAGGCGACGAGCAGTACTTC. Translated: CASSGMGGDEQYF.

This clonotype was detected many times. The rearrangement uses TRBV20-1 and TRBJ2-7; 8 nucleotides agree with TRBD1. Germline CDR1 reads DFQATT; CDR2 reads SNEGSKA (reference sequence). V shed 7 bases and J 3 bases; nucleotides not matched to a gene: 8. The CDR3 length is 13 residues. CDR3 DNA sequence: TGCAGTGGACAGGGGCCTACTTACTACGAGCAGTACTTC. Encoded protein: CSGQGPTYYEQYF.

This clonotype occurred many times. In DNA form, the CDR3 reads TGCAGTGCTAGGGGGGACGGCGGGAGGTACGAGCAGTACTTC. It translates to CSARGDGGRYEQYF. The chain has TRBV20-1 and TRBJ2-7, with TRBD2 matching 8 bases. The germline V gene encodes CDR1 DFQATT and CDR2 SNEGSKA (reference sequence). Trimming cost V 3 bases and J 4 bases; bases outside gene matches: 8. CDR3 length: 14 residues.

The chain carries TRBV18 and TRBJ2-7; 11 bases match TRBD2. CDR1 and CDR2 (germline): KGHSH, LQKENI. Trimming at V came to 4 bases and at J to 0 bases, leaving 11 bases not matched to a gene. The CDR3 has 18 residues. CDR3 amino acids: CASSQMGLAGGISYEQYF. The CDR3 DNA is TGTGCCAGCTCACAGATGGGGCTAGCGGGAGGCATCTCCTACGAGCAGTACTTC.

There are many counts of this clonotype. The rearrangement joins TRBV6-5 to TRBJ2-7, with D tentatively TRBD1 (6 bases). Germline CDR1 MNHEY, CDR2 SVGAGI. There are 14 residues in the CDR3. The V and J ends lost 3 bases and 3 bases respectively, with 12 bases between them. CDR3 loop: CASSYAGEFYEQYF. The CDR3 DNA reads TGTGCCAGCAGTTATGCAGGGGAGTTCTACGAGCAGTACTTC.

This clonotype has a count of ten or more. The chain combines TRBV6-5 with TRBJ1-2; no definite D call. Germline-derived CDR1 and CDR2 are MNHEY and SVGAGI. This CDR3 region has 16 residues. Trimming removed 3 bases from V and 1 base from J, with 15 bases in between. DNA of the CDR3: TGTGCCAGCAGTTATAGCTTCGGACCGAGTAACTATGGCTACACCTTC. Amino acids: CASSYSFGPSNYGYTF.

This clonotype appeared many times. The V and J genes are TRBV6-5 and TRBJ2-7; 7 bases agree with TRBD1. Germline lookup yields CDR1 MNHEY and CDR2 SVGAGI. The V and J ends lost 5 bases and 10 bases, in that order; junction bases with no gene match: 11. The CDR3 has 13 residues. The CDR3 bases are TGTGCCAGCAGTCCCACAGGGGAAGGAGAACAGTACTTC. Protein: CASSPTGEGEQYF.

This clonotype was recorded many times. The chain links TRBV19 to TRBJ1-5; D is undetermined. Trimming cost V 7 bases and J 0 bases, with 13 bases left between them. This CDR3 is 15 amino acids long. In germline, CDR1 is LNHDA, CDR2 SQIVND (reference sequence). This CDR3 reads CASTYQQDSNQPQHF. DNA for the CDR3: TGTGCCAGTACCTACCAGCAAGATAGCAATCAGCCCCAGCATTTT.

This clonotype was counted between two and nine times. This rearrangement joins TRBV30 to TRBJ1-1, with D uncertain. The length of the CDR3 is 13 residues. Germline assignment: CDR1 GTSNPN and CDR2 SVGIG (reference sequence). V lost 2 bases and J 1 base, leaving 8 bases between the germline ends. As DNA, the CDR3 is TGTGCCTGGAGTCCCTACGGGAACACTGAAGCTTTCTTT. It specifies CAWSPYGNTEAFF.

This clonotype was seen repeatedly, ten times or more. The chain links TRBV20-1 to TRBJ2-7, with TRBD1 identical over 8 bases. This CDR3 contains 17 residues. Per germline, CDR1 DFQATT and CDR2 SNEGSKA (reference sequence). The V segment lost 4 bases and the J segment 0 bases; nucleotides outside the gene matches: 14. The CDR3 DNA is TGCAGTGCTATGACAGGGGCCACCCTGCCCTACTCCTACGAGCAGTACTTC. Residues: CSAMTGATLPYSYEQYF.

This clonotype appeared many times. The V gene is TRBV19, the J gene TRBJ1-1; 11 nucleotides align to TRBD1. Germline V gene data show CDR1 as LNHDA and CDR2 as SQIVND (reference sequence). V trimming: 7 bases; J trimming: 7 bases; junction bases outside the gene matches: 8. The CDR3 extends over 14 amino acids. CDR3 coding DNA: TGTGCCAGTATTAGGACAGGGGGCTTCGGTGAAGCTTTCTTT. Translating it yields CASIRTGGFGEAFF.

The CDR3: CASSHPNSGANVLTF. The CDR3 nucleotides are TGTGCCAGCAGTCACCCAAACTCTGGGGCCAACGTCCTGACTTTC. The V call is TRBV6-2 or TRBV6-3, the J call TRBJ2-6; D gene unclear. Trimming removed 5 bases at V and 0 bases at J, with 8 bases between. Germline assignment: CDR1 MNHEY and CDR2 SVGEGT. This CDR3 has 15 residues.

This clonotype has just a few counts. The genes are TRBV5-1 and TRBJ2-7, with D possibly being TRBD1 (5 bases). V lost 0 bases and J lost 6, with 13 bases in between. Germline V lookup: CDR1 SGHRS, CDR2 YFSETQ. This CDR3 has 14 residues. The CDR3 loop is CASSLAAGSSEQYF. Written as DNA, the CDR3 is TGCGCCAGCAGCTTGGCCGCAGGGTCAAGCGAGCAGTACTTC.

This clonotype appeared many times. The chain carries TRBV28 and TRBJ2-7; D unresolved. This CDR3 region has 13 residues. Germline assignment: CDR1 MDHEN and CDR2 SYDVKM. V lost 6 bases and J lost 0, with 9 bases in between. The CDR3 loop reads CASSDISSYEQYF. The CDR3, as DNA: TGTGCCAGCAGCGACATAAGCTCCTACGAGCAGTACTTC.

This clonotype was counted ten times or more. The rearrangement uses TRBV12-3 or TRBV12-4 and TRBJ2-7; TRBD2 matches at 13 bases. CDR3 length: 14 amino acids. V was pared by 8 bases and J by 7 bases, with 8 bases of the junction left unmatched. The CDR3 region is CASRTSGRAGEQYF. The CDR3 region has the DNA TGTGCCAGCCGTACTAGCGGGAGGGCAGGTGAGCAGTACTTC.

The chain joins TRBV5-1 to TRBJ1-2; no reliable D call. Germline CDR1 and CDR2: SGHRS and YFSETQ. The germline V and J ends were trimmed by 4 bases and 4 bases, with 23 bases remaining between them. This CDR3 contains 17 residues. The CDR3 is CASSADPVGEFRYGYTF. For the CDR3, the DNA is TGCGCCAGCAGCGCCGATCCAGTGGGCGAATTTCGCTATGGCTACACCTTC.

This chain connects TRBV19 to TRBJ1-2, with TRBD1 matching 7 bases. The CDR3 runs to 17 residues. Germline V CDR1 and CDR2: LNHDA, SQIVND (reference sequence). With 2 bases clipped from V and 4 bases from J, the junction kept 13 bases outside the gene matches. CDR3 residues: CASSIPLTGVQGYGYTF. As DNA, the CDR3 is TGTGCCAGTAGTATACCCCTAACAGGGGTTCAAGGCTATGGCTACACCTTC.

This clonotype was counted ten times or more. It may be a read error: a sequence one base away is much more abundant. The gene calls are TRBV6-1 and TRBJ1-2, with TRBD1 matching over 9 bases. This CDR3 has 12 residues. V was pared by 10 bases and J by 8 bases, with 8 bases of the junction left unmatched. Germline V gene data show CDR1 as MNHNS and CDR2 as SASEGT. CDR3 DNA: TGTGCCAACACGGGGACAGGGCAAGGCTACACCTTC. This gives the protein CANTGTGQGYTF.

This clonotype was seen repeatedly, ten times or more. V usage is TRBV11-2 and J usage is TRBJ2-5, with 8 bases aligning to TRBD2. This CDR3 contains 14 residues. The germline V gene encodes CDR1 SGHAT and CDR2 FQNNGV. Unmatched junction bases numbered 2, after V lost 1 base and J lost 4 bases. CDR3 nucleotides: TGTGCCAGCAGCTTAGTCCTAGCGGGAGAGACCCAGTACTTC. Protein: CASSLVLAGETQYF.